The 27 T cell receptor beta chains below were found in one sample sequenced in a study of blood T cell repertoires in COVID-19. Assay: immunoSEQ multiplex PCR; the TCRdb copy retains only in-frame clones and omits some. Of about 520,000 clones in the sample, 70% to 90% were seen once. Source material: peripheral blood. The source is a human donor in a cohort sampled during active COVID-19.

This chain joins TRBV27 and TRBJ2-1, with D tentatively TRBD2 (5 bases). CDR3 length equals 12 residues. Trimming pared 3 bases from V and 15 bases from J, leaving 15 bases between. The V gene's germline CDR1 is MNHEY and CDR2 SMNVEV (reference sequence). CDR3: CASSLGSVPRFF. The CDR3, as DNA: TGTGCCAGCAGTTTGGGGAGCGTTCCCAGGTTCTTC.

This chain connects TRBV5-1 to TRBJ1-4; 8 positions agree with TRBD1. This CDR3 is 14 amino acids long. Germline V gene data show CDR1 as SGHRS and CDR2 as YFSETQ. V was clipped by 3 bases and J by 5 bases; unmatched bases: 3. CDR3 sequence: CASSSGGENEKLFF. The CDR3 DNA reads as TGCGCCAGCAGCTCAGGGGGCGAAAATGAAAAACTGTTTTTT.

In DNA, the CDR3 is TGTGCCAGCAGCTCAATCGACGGAGCCCCTGGGGCCAACGTCCTGACTTTC. Amino acid sequence: CASSSIDGAPGANVLTF. This sequence joins TRBV5-4 and TRBJ2-6; D is uncertain. The CDR3 contains 17 residues. From germline, CDR1 is SGHNT and CDR2 YYREEE (reference sequence). V was pared by 3 bases and J by 2 bases, with 15 bases between. The full variable domain, completed using reference TRBV5-4 and TRBJ2-6, is ETGVTQSPTHLIKTRGQQVTLRCSSQSGHNTVSWYQQALGQGPQFIFQYYREEENGRGNFPPRFSGLQFPNYSSELNVNALELDDSALYLCASSSIDGAPGANVLTFGAGSRLTVL.

The chain carries TRBV5-8 and TRBJ2-1, with 11 bases lining up with TRBD2. V was clipped by 4 bases and J by 8 bases; unmatched bases: 20. The CDR3 has 19 residues. Germline values: CDR1 SGHTS, CDR2 YDEGEE. The CDR3 sequence: CASSPTRATSGKGVDEQFF. The CDR3 region has the DNA TGTGCCAGCAGCCCTACCCGGGCGACTAGCGGGAAAGGAGTAGATGAGCAGTTCTTC.

The chain joins TRBV7-8 to TRBJ1-1; TRBD1 agrees at 8 bases. The CDR3 is 16 residues long. From germline, CDR1 is SGHVS and CDR2 FQNEAQ. Unmatched junction bases numbered 9, after V lost 5 bases and J lost 1 base. The CDR3, as DNA: TGTGCCAGCAGCGGTCAGGGGGCCGGGCGGAACACTGAAGCTTTCTTT. Translation: CASSGQGAGRNTEAFF.

V is TRBV6-1 and J is TRBJ2-1; D is perhaps TRBD2 (5 bases). Trimming left V 2 bases short and J 2 bases short, with 16 bases between. CDR3 length equals 17 residues. The germline CDR1 and CDR2 sequences are MNHNS and SASEGT. CDR3 DNA sequence: TGTGCCAGCAGTGAACCTAGCTTCGATTCGACCTACAATGAGCAGTTCTTC. Protein sequence: CASSEPSFDSTYNEQFF.

J is TRBJ2-2 and V is TRBV9; 9 positions match TRBD2. The germline V gene encodes CDR1 SGDLS and CDR2 YYNGEE. The CDR3 totals 17 residues. The V and J ends lost 0 bases and 4 bases, in that order; junction bases with no gene match: 7. CDR3 in DNA: TGTGCCAGCAGCGTAGCTGACGGCGGGAGGGGCACCGGGGAGCTGTTTTTT. It translates to CASSVADGGRGTGELFF.

The V gene is TRBV27, the J gene TRBJ2-1, with D tentatively TRBD1 (7 bases). The CDR3 extends over 16 amino acids. V was clipped by 4 bases and J by 6 bases, with 19 bases between them. The germline V gene encodes CDR1 MNHEY and CDR2 SMNVEV (reference sequence). The DNA for the CDR3 is TGTGCCAGCAGTTCCCCGGCGGGACAGAGGACCAATGAGCAGTTCTTC. Residues: CASSSPAGQRTNEQFF.

The chain recombines TRBV5-1 with TRBJ2-4; TRBD1 might be the D (6 bases). V gave up 4 bases and J gave up 5 bases, with 19 bases separating them. Germline CDR1 reads SGHRS; CDR2 reads YFSETQ. This CDR3 has 16 residues. The CDR3 nucleotides are TGCGCCAGCAGCCCGACGGCAGGGGACAACGAAAACATTCAGTACTTC. Its protein product is CASSPTAGDNENIQYF.

The chain employs TRBV4-1 and TRBJ2-7; 8 nucleotides align to TRBD2. CDR1 and CDR2 (germline): MGHRA, YSYEKL. This CDR3 has 15 amino acids. V shed 4 bases and J 0 bases; nucleotides not matched to a gene: 5. CDR3 protein: CASSRLLAVSYEQYF. In DNA, the CDR3 is TGCGCCAGCAGCCGCCTACTAGCGGTCTCCTACGAGCAGTACTTC.

V is TRBV6-2 or TRBV6-3 and J is TRBJ2-1, with 16 positions matching TRBD2. CDR1 and CDR2 from the germline V gene are MNHEY and SVGEGT. The CDR3 runs 15 residues. With 5 bases clipped from V and 9 bases from J, the junction kept 4 bases outside the gene matches. CDR3 in DNA: TGTGCCAGCAGTGGGACTAGCGGGAGGGCAGGTGAGCAGTTCTTC. Translation gives CASSGTSGRAGEQFF.

This clone was observed a handful of times. CDR3 residues: CASSEEGEVNYGYTF. CDR3 nucleotide sequence: TGTGCCAGCAGTGAAGAAGGGGAAGTAAACTATGGCTACACCTTC. The rearrangement links TRBV2 to TRBJ1-2, with a weak D call TRBD1 (5 bases). The CDR3 extends over 15 amino acids. Between the trimmed V and J ends, which lost 1 base and 2 bases, there was a span of 11 bases. The germline gives CDR1 SNHLY, CDR2 FYNNEI.

The V call is TRBV9, the J call TRBJ1-1, with 7 nucleotides matching TRBD1. This CDR3 has 15 residues. Germline CDR1 reads SGDLS; CDR2 reads YYNGEE. V dropped 4 bases and J dropped 7; count of bases not matched to a gene: 13. CDR3 sequence reads: CASSPRDYTGVEAFF. CDR3 nucleotides: TGTGCCAGCAGCCCCCGAGATTATACAGGGGTTGAAGCTTTCTTT.

The rearrangement links TRBV9 to TRBJ2-1, with 8 positions matching TRBD2. The junction had 14 bases not matched to a gene; V was cut back by 4 bases and J by 5 bases. Per germline, CDR1 SGDLS and CDR2 YYNGEE. CDR3 length: 17 amino acids. CDR3 sequence reads: CASSSPLGTRLHNEQFF. CDR3 DNA: TGTGCCAGCAGCTCACCCCTCGGGACTAGGTTACACAATGAGCAGTTCTTC.

This clone has just one count. This rearrangement joins TRBV19 to TRBJ2-3, with D perhaps matching TRBD2 (6 bases). The CDR3 totals 16 residues. Germline V gives CDR1 LNHDA, CDR2 SQIVND (reference sequence). V dropped 6 bases and J dropped 0 bases, with 16 bases sitting between them. As DNA, the CDR3 is TGTGCCAGTAGGCCGGGGACTGCTACTAGCACAGATACGCAGTATTTT. This gives the protein CASRPGTATSTDTQYF.

The chain joins TRBV27 to TRBJ2-5; 9 bases are shared with TRBD1. This CDR3 contains 13 residues. The trim removed 5 bases at V and 5 bases at J, leaving 3 bases unmatched. CDR1 is MNHEY and CDR2 is SMNVEV in the germline V gene (reference sequence). In nucleotides, the CDR3 is TGTGCCAGCAGTCCAGGGACAGGGGAGACCCAGTACTTC. This codes for CASSPGTGETQYF.

The chain couples TRBV11-2 to TRBJ1-6, with D tentatively TRBD1 (5 bases). This CDR3 spans 14 amino acids. CDR1 and CDR2 from the germline V gene are SGHAT and FQNNGV. The ends were cut back, 3 bases at V and 8 bases at J, with 11 bases in the middle. The CDR3 DNA is TGTGCCAGCAGCTTTGGGGGGAGTTATTCACCCCTCCACTTT. It is translated as CASSFGGSYSPLHF. The complete variable domain, with remaining parts taken from reference TRBV11-2 and TRBJ1-6, reads EAGVAQSPRYKIIEKRQSVAFWCNPISGHATLYWYQQILGQGPKLLIQFQNNGVVDDSQLPKDRFSAERLKGVDSTLKIQPAKLEDSAVYLCASSFGGSYSPLHFGNGTRLTVT.

The V gene is TRBV7-2, the J gene TRBJ2-1; 10 bases fit TRBD2. The V gene end was trimmed by 5 bases and the J gene end by 1 base; junction bases not matched to a gene: 5. This CDR3 has 16 residues. The germline gives CDR1 SGHTA, CDR2 FQGNSA. CDR3 bases: TGTGCCAGCAGCCCTCCTAGCGGGAGATCCTACAATGAGCAGTTCTTC. This translates into CASSPPSGRSYNEQFF.

The rearrangement joins TRBV9 to TRBJ2-7, with 7 bases lining up with TRBD2. This CDR3 is built from 16 residues. CDR1 and CDR2 (germline): SGDLS, YYNGEE. Trimming cost V 3 bases and J 3 bases; bases outside gene matches: 12. CDR3 DNA: TGTGCCAGCAGCGCCAGGACTACGCCGGGAGGCTACGAGCAGTACTTC. The encoded protein is CASSARTTPGGYEQYF.

The chain employs TRBV5-1 and TRBJ2-4; 9 bases map to TRBD2. The ends lost 0 bases at V and 7 bases at J; junction bases unmatched: 5. Per the germline V gene, CDR1 is SGHRS and CDR2 is YFSETQ. CDR3 length equals 15 residues. The DNA of the CDR3 is TGCGCCAGCAGCTTGGGGCTAGCGGGAAGGAACATTCAGTACTTC. The encoded protein is CASSLGLAGRNIQYF.

The V gene is TRBV12-3 or TRBV12-4, the J gene TRBJ2-3, with D maybe TRBD1 (6 bases). V shed 5 bases and J shed 8 bases, with 14 bases lying between them. This CDR3 is built from 13 residues. The CDR3 loop reads CASSQTGKTTQYF. CDR3 sequence (DNA): TGTGCCAGCAGTCAAACAGGGAAGACTACGCAGTATTTT.

This sequence joins TRBV7-2 and TRBJ1-1; TRBD1 matches at 7 bases. Per germline, CDR1 SGHTA and CDR2 FQGNSA. Losses at the gene ends were 5 bases for V and 7 bases for J; bases not matched to a gene: 10. The CDR3 contains 14 residues. CDR3 in DNA: TGTGCCAGCAGCCGGTACGGGACAGCCTTTGAAGCTTTCTTT. Translating gives CASSRYGTAFEAFF. The full variable domain, rest sourced from reference TRBV7-2 and TRBJ1-1, is GAGVSQSPSNKVTEKGKDVELRCDPISGHTALYWYRQSLGQGLEFLIYFQGNSAPDKSGLPSDRFSAERTGGSVSTLTIQRTQQEDSAVYLCASSRYGTAFEAFFGQGTRLTVV.

J is TRBJ2-5 and V is TRBV6-2 or TRBV6-3; a weak D match, TRBD2 (7 bases). Germline loops: CDR1 MNHEY, CDR2 SVGEGT. The CDR3 has 15 amino acids. V lost 4 bases and J 6 bases, leaving 18 bases between the germline ends. The CDR3 is CASSSPPVGGQTQYF. CDR3 sequence (DNA): TGTGCCAGCAGTTCCCCCCCCGTGGGGGGGCAGACCCAGTACTTC.

This clone came up many times. The gene calls are TRBV5-1 and TRBJ2-1; maybe TRBD1 (5 bases). V lost 1 base and J lost 6, with 11 bases in between. Looked up from germline, CDR1 is SGHRS and CDR2 is YFSETQ. This CDR3 comprises 14 residues. CDR3 nucleotide sequence: TGCGCCAGCAGCTTGAAGGGGATGGGCAATGAGCAGTTCTTC. Residues: CASSLKGMGNEQFF.

The chain employs TRBV14 and TRBJ1-2, with TRBD1 matching over 8 bases. This CDR3 region has 15 residues. The V and J ends lost 0 bases and 5 bases, in that order; junction bases with no gene match: 5. Per the germline V gene, CDR1 is SGHDN and CDR2 is FVKESK. The chain's CDR3 is CASSQDPGGSYGYTF. CDR3 nucleotide sequence: TGTGCCAGCAGCCAAGATCCAGGGGGCTCGTATGGCTACACCTTC.

The chain has TRBV7-9 and TRBJ1-2; TRBD1 is a possible D gene (5 bases). The CDR3 runs 15 residues. V lost 4 bases and J lost 1, with 13 bases in between. Germline values: CDR1 SEHNR, CDR2 FQNEAQ (reference sequence). CDR3 in amino acids: CASSSQGSVNYGYTF. CDR3 nucleotide sequence: TGTGCCAGCAGCTCCCAGGGCAGCGTTAACTATGGCTACACCTTC. The full variable domain, its missing parts supplied by reference TRBV7-9 and TRBJ1-2, is DTGVSQNPRHKITKRGQNVTFRCDPISEHNRLYWYRQTLGQGPEFLTYFQNEAQLEKSRLLSDRFSAERPKGSFSTLEIQRTEQGDSAMYLCASSSQGSVNYGYTFGSGTRLTVV.

This chain joins TRBV3-1 (or the pseudogene TRBV3-2) and TRBJ1-1, with D possibly matching TRBD1 (5 bases). V was cut by 1 base and J by 5 bases, with 11 bases left in between. This CDR3 contains 14 residues. The germline gives CDR1 LGHDT, CDR2 YNNKEL (reference sequence). The CDR3 loop reads CASSQAAGGTEAFF. The CDR3 DNA is TGTGCCAGCAGCCAAGCTGCCGGGGGGACTGAAGCTTTCTTT.